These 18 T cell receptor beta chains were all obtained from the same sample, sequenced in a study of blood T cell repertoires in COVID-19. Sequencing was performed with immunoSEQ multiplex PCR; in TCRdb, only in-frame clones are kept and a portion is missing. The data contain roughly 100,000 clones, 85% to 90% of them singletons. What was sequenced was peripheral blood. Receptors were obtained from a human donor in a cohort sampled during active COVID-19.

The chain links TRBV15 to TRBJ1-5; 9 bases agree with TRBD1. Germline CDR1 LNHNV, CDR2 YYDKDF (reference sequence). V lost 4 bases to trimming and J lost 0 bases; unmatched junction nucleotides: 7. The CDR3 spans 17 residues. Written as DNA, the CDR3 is TGTGCCACCAGCAAACGGACAGGGGCCTATAGCAATCAGCCCCAGCATTTT. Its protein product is CATSKRTGAYSNQPQHF.

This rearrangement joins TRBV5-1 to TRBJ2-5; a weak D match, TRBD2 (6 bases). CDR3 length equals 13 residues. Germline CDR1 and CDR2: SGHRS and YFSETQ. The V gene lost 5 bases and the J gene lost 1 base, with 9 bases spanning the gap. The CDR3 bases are TGCGCCAGCAGGCGGGAAATCCAAGAGACCCAGTACTTC. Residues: CASRREIQETQYF.

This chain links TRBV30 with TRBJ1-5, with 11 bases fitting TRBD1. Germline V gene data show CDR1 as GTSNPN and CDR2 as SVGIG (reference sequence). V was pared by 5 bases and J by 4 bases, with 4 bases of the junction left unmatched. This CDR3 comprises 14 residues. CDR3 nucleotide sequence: TGTGCCTGGGCCGGGACAGGGGGGAATCAGCCCCAGCATTTT. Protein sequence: CAWAGTGGNQPQHF.

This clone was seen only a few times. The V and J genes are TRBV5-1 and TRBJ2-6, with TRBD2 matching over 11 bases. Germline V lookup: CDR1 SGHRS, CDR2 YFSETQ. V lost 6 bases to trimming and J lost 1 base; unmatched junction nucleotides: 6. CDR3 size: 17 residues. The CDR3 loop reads CASKLAGVRSGANVLTF. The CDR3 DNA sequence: TGCGCCAGCAAACTAGCGGGAGTGAGGTCTGGGGCCAACGTCCTGACTTTC.

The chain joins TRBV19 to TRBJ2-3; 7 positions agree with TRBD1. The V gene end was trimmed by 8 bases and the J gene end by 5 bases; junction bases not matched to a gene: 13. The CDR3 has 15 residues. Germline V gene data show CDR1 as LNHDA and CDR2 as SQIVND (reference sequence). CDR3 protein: CASQTTGVGVDTQYF. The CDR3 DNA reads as TGTGCCAGTCAAACCACAGGGGTTGGCGTAGATACGCAGTATTTT.

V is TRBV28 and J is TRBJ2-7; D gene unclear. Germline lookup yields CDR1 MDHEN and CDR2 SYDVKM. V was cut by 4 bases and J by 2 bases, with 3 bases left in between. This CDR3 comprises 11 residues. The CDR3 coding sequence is TGTGCCAGCAGTTCCACCTACGAGCAGTACTTC. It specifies CASSSTYEQYF.

CDR3 sequence (DNA): TGTGCCAGCATCGAGACAGGGGGCGTTGGTCAGCCCCAGCATTTT. This gives the protein CASIETGGVGQPQHF. This chain joins TRBV6-5 and TRBJ1-5, with TRBD1 matching 10 bases. The CDR3 loop spans 15 amino acids. CDR1 MNHEY and CDR2 SVGAGI come from the germline V gene. J was trimmed by 6 bases and V by 7 bases; bases with no gene match: 9.

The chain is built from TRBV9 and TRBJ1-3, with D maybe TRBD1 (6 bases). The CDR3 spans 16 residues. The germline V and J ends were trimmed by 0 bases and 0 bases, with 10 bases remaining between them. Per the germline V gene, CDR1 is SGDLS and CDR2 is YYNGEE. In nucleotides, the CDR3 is TGTGCCAGCAGCGTAGGGTGGACAGACTCTGGAAACACCATATATTTT. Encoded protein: CASSVGWTDSGNTIYF. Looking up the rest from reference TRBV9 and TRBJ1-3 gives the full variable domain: DSGVTQTPKHLITATGQRVTLRCSPRSGDLSVYWYQQSLDQGLQFLIQYYNGEERAKGNILERFSAQQFPDLHSELNLSSLELGDSALYFCASSVGWTDSGNTIYFGEGSWLTVV.

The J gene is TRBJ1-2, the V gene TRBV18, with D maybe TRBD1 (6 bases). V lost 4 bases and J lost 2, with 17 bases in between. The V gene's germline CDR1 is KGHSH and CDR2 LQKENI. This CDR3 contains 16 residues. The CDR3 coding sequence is TGTGCCAGCTCACAAGCTCGGGGGGCGAACAACTATGGCTACACCTTC. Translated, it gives CASSQARGANNYGYTF.

The CDR3 region has the DNA TGTGCCACCAGCAGAGATCGACAAAGCACAGATACGCAGTATTTT. The encoded protein is CATSRDRQSTDTQYF. The chain employs TRBV15 and TRBJ2-3; D is unresolved. The CDR3 consists of 15 residues. Germline CDR1 reads LNHNV; CDR2 reads YYDKDF (reference sequence). V was shortened by 0 bases and J by 0 bases, with 7 bases between the two germline ends.

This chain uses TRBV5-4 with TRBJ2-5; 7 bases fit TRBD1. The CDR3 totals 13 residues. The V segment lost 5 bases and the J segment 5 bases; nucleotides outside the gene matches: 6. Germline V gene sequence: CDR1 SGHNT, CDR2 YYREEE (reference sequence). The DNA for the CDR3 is TGTGCCAGCAGGCGTACAGGGGACGAGACCCAGTACTTC. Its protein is CASRRTGDETQYF.

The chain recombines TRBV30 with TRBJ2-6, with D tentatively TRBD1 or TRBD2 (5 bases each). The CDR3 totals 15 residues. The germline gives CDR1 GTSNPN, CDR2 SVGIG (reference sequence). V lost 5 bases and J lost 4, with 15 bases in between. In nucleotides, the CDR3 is TGTGCCTGGGGGGGTAGCCTATTAGGGGCCAACGTCCTGACTTTC. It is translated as CAWGGSLLGANVLTF. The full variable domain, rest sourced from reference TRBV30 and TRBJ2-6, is SQTIHQWPATLVQPVGSPLSLECTVEGTSNPNLYWYRQAAGRGLQLLFYSVGIGQISSEVPQNLSASRPQDRQFILSSKKLLLSDSGFYLCAWGGSLLGANVLTFGAGSRLTVL.

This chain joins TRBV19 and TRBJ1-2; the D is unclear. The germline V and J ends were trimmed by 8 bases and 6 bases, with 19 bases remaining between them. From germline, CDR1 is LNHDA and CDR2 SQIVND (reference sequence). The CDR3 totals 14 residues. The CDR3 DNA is TGTGCCAGTCTAGACGCGGGAGTGGTGGATGGCTACACCTTC. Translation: CASLDAGVVDGYTF. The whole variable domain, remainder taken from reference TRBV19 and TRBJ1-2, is DGGITQSPKYLFRKEGQNVTLSCEQNLNHDAMYWYRQDPGQGLRLIYYSQIVNDFQKGDIAEGYSVSREKKESFPLTVTSAQKNPTAFYLCASLDAGVVDGYTFGSGTRLTVV.

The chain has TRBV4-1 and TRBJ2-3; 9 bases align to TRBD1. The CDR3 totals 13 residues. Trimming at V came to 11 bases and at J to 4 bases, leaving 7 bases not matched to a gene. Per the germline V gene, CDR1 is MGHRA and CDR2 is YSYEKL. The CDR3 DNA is TGCGCCGCCCGGGACAGGGAATCAGATACGCAGTATTTT. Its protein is CAARDRESDTQYF.

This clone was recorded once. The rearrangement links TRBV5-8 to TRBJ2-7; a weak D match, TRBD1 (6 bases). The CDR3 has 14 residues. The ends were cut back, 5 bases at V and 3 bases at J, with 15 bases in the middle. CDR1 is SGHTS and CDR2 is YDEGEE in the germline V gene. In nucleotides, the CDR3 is TGTGCCAGCAGGAACCGGGCCAGGGGCTACGAGCAGTACTTC. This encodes CASRNRARGYEQYF.

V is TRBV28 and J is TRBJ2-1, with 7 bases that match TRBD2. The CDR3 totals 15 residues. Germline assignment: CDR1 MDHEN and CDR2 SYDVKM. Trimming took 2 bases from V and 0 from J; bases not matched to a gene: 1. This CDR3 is CASSLGRASYNEQFF. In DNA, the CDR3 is TGTGCCAGCAGTTTAGGGAGGGCCTCCTACAATGAGCAGTTCTTC.

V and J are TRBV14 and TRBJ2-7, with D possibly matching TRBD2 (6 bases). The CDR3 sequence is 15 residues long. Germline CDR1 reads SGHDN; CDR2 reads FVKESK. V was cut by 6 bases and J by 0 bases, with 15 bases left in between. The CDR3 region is CASSRGGSTSYEQYF. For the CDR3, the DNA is TGTGCCAGCAGTCGTGGGGGGTCCACCTCCTACGAGCAGTACTTC.

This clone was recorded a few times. CDR3 sequence reads: CASSYLGTGVRNEQFF. The CDR3 DNA reads TGTGCCAGCAGTTACCTCGGGACAGGGGTTCGGAATGAGCAGTTCTTC. The chain recombines TRBV6-2 or TRBV6-3 with TRBJ2-1; 10 bases line up with TRBD1. The CDR3 consists of 16 residues. Germline CDR1 MNHEY, CDR2 SVGEGT. V trimming: 2 bases; J trimming: 7 bases; junction bases outside the gene matches: 8.